A single TCR beta chain is shown here with its context. Its specificity is not known. The data stem from a study of CD8 T cells in ankylosing spondylitis. Study observations and caveats: It appeared that ankylosing spondylitis blood was characterized by a TCR beta motif of roughly 8 highly homologous variants.

In TCRdb, the 5' RACE reads were re-called with MiXCR into one record per CDR3 protein. In the table there are over 200,000 distinct CDR3 sequences, 15% to 20% of which are singletons. This TCR came from a male donor with ankylosing spondylitis. The sample taken for sequencing was blood, either unsorted or a sorted T cell fraction (not recorded which).

The CDR3 coding sequence is TGTGCCAGCAGTGTCACAGGGGTGGTCACTGAAGCTTTCTTT. Residues: CASSVTGVVTEAFF. The chain carries TRBV12-3 or TRBV12-4 and TRBJ1-1, with 7 nucleotides matching TRBD1. This CDR3 is 14 amino acids long. V dropped 5 bases and J dropped 4; count of bases not matched to a gene: 7.